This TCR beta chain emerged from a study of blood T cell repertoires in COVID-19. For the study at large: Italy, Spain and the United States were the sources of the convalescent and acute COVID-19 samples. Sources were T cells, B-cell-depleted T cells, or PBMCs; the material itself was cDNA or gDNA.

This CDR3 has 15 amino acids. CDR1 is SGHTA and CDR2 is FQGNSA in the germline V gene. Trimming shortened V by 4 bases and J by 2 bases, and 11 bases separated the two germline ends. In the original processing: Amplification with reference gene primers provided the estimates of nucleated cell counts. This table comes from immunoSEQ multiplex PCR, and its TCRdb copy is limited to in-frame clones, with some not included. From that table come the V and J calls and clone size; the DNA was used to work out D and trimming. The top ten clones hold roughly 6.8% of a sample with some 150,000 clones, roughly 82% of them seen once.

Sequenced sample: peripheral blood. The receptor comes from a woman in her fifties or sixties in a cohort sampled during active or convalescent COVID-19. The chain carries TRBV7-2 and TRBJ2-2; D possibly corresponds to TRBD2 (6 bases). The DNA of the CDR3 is TGTGCCAGCAGCTCCGAGGGACTCAACACCGGGGAGCTGTTTTTT. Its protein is CASSSEGLNTGELFF.